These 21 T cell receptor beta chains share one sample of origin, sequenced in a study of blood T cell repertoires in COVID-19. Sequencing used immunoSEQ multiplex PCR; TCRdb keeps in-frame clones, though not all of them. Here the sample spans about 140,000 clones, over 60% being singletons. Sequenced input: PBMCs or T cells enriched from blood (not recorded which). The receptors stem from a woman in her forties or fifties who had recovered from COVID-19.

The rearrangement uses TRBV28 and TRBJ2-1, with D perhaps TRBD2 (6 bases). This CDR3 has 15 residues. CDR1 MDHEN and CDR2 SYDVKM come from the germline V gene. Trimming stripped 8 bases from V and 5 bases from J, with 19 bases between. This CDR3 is CASGTRRKLNNEQFF. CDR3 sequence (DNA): TGTGCCAGCGGGACTCGGAGAAAATTAAACAATGAGCAGTTCTTC.

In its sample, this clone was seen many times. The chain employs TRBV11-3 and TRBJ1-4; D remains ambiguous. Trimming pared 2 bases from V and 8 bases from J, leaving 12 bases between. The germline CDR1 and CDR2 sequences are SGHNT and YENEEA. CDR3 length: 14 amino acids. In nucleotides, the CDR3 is TGTGCCAGCAGCTTAAGGATTATCGGGGAAAAACTGTTTTTT. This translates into CASSLRIIGEKLFF.

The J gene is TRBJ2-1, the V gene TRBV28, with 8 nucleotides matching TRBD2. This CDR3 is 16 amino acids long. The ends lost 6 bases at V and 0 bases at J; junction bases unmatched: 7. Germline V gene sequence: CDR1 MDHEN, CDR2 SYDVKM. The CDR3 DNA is TGTGCCAGCAGGCTAGCGGGTGCTTCCTCCTACAATGAGCAGTTCTTC. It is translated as CASRLAGASSYNEQFF.

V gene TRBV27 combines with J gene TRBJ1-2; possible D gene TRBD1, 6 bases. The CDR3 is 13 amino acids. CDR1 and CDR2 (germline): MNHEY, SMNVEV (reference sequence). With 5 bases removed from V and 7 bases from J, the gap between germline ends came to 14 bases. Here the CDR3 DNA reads TGTGCCAGCAGTCAACAGGGTAGAAGTGGCTACACCTTC. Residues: CASSQQGRSGYTF.

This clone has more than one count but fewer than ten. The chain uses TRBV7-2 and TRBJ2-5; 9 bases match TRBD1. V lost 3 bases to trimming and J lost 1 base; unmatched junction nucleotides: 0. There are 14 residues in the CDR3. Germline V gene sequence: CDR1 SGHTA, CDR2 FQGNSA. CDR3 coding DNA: TGTGCCAGCAGCTTGACAGGGGGCCAAGAGACCCAGTACTTC. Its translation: CASSLTGGQETQYF.

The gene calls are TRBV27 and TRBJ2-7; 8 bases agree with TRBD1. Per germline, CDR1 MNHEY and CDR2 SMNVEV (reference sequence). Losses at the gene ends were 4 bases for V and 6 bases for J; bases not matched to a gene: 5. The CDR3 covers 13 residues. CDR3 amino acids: CASSSWTGPEQYF. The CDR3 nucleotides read TGTGCCAGCAGTTCATGGACAGGGCCCGAGCAGTACTTC.

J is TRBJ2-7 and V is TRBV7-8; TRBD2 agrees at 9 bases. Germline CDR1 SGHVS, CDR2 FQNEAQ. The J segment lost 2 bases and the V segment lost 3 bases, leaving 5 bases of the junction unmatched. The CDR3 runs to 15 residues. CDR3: CASSFAGGTPYEQYF. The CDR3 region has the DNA TGTGCCAGCAGCTTCGCGGGGGGGACCCCCTACGAGCAGTACTTC.

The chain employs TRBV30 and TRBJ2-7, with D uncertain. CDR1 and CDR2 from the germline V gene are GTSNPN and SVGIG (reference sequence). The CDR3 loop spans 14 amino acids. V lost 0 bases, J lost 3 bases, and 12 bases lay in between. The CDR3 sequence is CAWSVIFRSYEQYF. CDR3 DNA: TGTGCCTGGAGTGTAATCTTCCGGAGCTACGAGCAGTACTTC.

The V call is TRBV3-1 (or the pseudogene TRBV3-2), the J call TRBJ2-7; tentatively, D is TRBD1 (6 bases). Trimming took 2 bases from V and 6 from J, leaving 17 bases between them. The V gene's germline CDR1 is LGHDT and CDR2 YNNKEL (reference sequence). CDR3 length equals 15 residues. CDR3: CASSQPSGVGGEQYF. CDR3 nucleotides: TGTGCCAGCAGCCAACCCTCAGGTGTAGGGGGCGAGCAGTACTTC.

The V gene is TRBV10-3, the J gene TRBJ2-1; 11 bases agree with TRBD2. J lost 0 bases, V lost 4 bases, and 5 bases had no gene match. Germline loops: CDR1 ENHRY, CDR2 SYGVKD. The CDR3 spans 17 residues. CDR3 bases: TGTGCCATCAGTGTAAGGCTAGCGGGGGGCTCCTACAATGAGCAGTTCTTC. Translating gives CAISVRLAGGSYNEQFF.

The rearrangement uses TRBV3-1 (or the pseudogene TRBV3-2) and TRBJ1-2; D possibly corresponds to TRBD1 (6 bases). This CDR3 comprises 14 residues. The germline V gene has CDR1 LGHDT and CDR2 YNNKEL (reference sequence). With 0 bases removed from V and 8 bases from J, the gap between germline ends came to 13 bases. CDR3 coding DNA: TGTGCCAGCAGCCAAGATCGGGGGGCTAGGGGCTACACCTTC. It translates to CASSQDRGARGYTF.

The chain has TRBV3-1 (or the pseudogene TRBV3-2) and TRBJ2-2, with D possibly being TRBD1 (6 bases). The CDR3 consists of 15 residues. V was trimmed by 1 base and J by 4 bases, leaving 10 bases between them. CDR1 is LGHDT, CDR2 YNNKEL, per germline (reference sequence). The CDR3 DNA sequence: TGTGCCAGCAGCCAAGTGGGGGCCGTCACCGGGGAGCTGTTTTTT. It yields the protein CASSQVGAVTGELFF.

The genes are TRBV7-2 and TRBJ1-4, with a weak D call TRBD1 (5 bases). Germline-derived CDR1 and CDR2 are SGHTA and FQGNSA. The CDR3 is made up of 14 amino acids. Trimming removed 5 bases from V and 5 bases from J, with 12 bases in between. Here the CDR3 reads CASSPGQPNEKLFF. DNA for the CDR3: TGTGCCAGCAGCCCAGGACAACCGAATGAAAAACTGTTTTTT.

The CDR3 DNA is TGCAGCGCCCCATCCGCTCGGGGGGGACATAGCTATGGCTACACCTTC. As protein: CSAPSARGGHSYGYTF. The genes are TRBV29-1 and TRBJ1-2; TRBD1 is a possible D gene (6 bases). The V and J ends lost 7 bases and 4 bases respectively, with 25 bases between them. From germline, CDR1 is SQVTM and CDR2 ANQGSEA. CDR3 length: 16 amino acids.

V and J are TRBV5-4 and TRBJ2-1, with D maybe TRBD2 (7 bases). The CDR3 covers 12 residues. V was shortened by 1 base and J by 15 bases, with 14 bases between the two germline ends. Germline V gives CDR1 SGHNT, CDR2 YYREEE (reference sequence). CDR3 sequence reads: CASSLTGGSRFF. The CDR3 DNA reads TGTGCCAGCAGCTTGACGGGGGGCAGCAGGTTCTTC.

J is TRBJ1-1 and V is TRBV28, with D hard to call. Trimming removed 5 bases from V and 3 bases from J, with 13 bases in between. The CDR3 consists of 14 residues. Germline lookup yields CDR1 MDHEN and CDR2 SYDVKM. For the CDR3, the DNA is TGTGCCAGCAGTCCCGGAGGTGGCTACACTGAAGCTTTCTTT. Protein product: CASSPGGGYTEAFF.

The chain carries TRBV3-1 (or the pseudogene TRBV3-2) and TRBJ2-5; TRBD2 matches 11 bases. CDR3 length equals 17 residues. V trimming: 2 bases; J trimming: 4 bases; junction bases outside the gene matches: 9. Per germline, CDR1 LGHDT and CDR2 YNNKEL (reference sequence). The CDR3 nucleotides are TGTGCCAGCAGCCAAAGAGGTAGCGGGAGGGTTGGAGAGACCCAGTACTTC. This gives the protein CASSQRGSGRVGETQYF.

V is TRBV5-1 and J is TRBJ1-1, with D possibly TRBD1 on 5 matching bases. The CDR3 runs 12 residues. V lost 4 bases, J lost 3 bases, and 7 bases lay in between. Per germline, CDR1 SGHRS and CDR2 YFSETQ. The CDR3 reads CASSGGDTEAFF. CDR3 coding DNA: TGCGCCAGCAGCGGAGGGGACACTGAAGCTTTCTTT.

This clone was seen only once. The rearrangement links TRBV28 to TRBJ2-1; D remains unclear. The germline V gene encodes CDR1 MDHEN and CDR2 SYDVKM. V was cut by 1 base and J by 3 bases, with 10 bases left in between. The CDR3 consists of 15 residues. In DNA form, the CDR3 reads TGTGCCAGCAGTTTATCCAGTCCGCTCTACAATGAGCAGTTCTTC. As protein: CASSLSSPLYNEQFF.

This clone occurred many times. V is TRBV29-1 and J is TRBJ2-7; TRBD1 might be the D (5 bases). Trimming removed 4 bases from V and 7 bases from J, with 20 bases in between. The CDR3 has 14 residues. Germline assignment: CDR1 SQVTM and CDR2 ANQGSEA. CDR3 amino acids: CSVVGQAAVGEQYF. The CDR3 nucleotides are TGCAGCGTTGTCGGACAAGCCGCGGTCGGGGAGCAGTACTTC.

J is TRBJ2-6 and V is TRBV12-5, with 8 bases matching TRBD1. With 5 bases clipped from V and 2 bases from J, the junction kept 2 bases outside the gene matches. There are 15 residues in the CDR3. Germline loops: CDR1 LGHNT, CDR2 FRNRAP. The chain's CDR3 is CASGPGQAGANVLTF. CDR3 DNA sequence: TGTGCTAGTGGTCCGGGACAGGCTGGGGCCAACGTCCTGACTTTC.